Sequencing of this T cell receptor (beta chain) was carried out in a study of T cell responses to AZD1222 COVID-19 vaccine (dated by TCRdb to the early 2020s). Concerning the study at large: AZD1222 recipients with second doses at about 4 weeks or about 12 weeks were pooled, because spike-specific TCR depth and breadth did not differ between schedules. TCR sequencing covered some 240 trial participants: about 210 given two doses of AZD1222 and approximately 25 given two doses of MenACWY control vaccine. Trial participants were enrolled into age subgroups of 18-55, 56-69 and 70-plus years, which contained about 150, 27 and 61 TCR-sequenced participants, respectively.

As for this clone: Its binding antigen is unknown. No much larger clone is present one base from it, and per-base qualities are unavailable.

On the study overall, not on this receptor specifically: The 56-69-year group was small, and its depth increase did not reach significance, likely because of low power. Because no samples from the day 14 peak response were available, repertoires could be characterized only after the peak T cell response. Conclusions about previously exposed vaccinees are limited, since just a handful of AZD1222 recipients were seropositive for SARS-CoV-2 at baseline. Most participants were white British and females outnumbered males, and the authors suggested that clonal diversity may have been underestimated. Epitopes outside the regions mutated in the B.1.351 and B.1.1.7 variants were reportedly recognized by nearly half of the unique spike-specific TCRs. Spike-specific TCR breadth and depth rose significantly after two AZD1222 doses compared with day 0 and with MenACWY recipients. The vaccine-associated CD4 TCRs covered the entire spike protein, and the dominant responses fell in regions 160-218 and 743-854.

What this sample's time point label stands for: baseline before first vaccination. Vaccinee samples came from UK trials COV001 and COV002, including a single-blind randomized controlled phase 2/3 trial of AZD1222 (ChAdOx1 nCoV-19) in healthy adults. For TCRbeta chain sequencing, PBMC samples were collected from trial participants at day 0 and at day 28 after the second dose. The CDR3 regions of human TCRbeta chains were analyzed by immunosequencing. Turning to the authors' computational methods: TCRs in the repertoires were matched against a reference library of SARS-CoV-2-specific TCRs that had been generated with the MIRA antigen-specificity platform. Breadth was defined as the fraction of unique TCRs that were SARS-CoV-2-associated, and depth was defined as the fraction of total T cells that were SARS-CoV-2-associated. Using the MIRA data, each spike-specific TCR was assigned both to the spike region to which the TCR was reactive and to a CD4 or CD8 class. Log10-transformed breadth and depth values were compared by one-way ANOVA with Sidak's multiple comparisons tests. Held by TCRdb, this immuneACCESS table contains in-frame sequences only and omits some clones. Under half of the omission traces to an unresolved V gene where checked; the cause of the rest is unknown. That table supplies the V and J calls and clone size; D and trimming were determined from the DNA. This sample gives roughly 100,000 clones in total; roughly 91% of them show up just once. 4.8% of the sample is held by the ten biggest clonotypes.

The TCR comes from an adult in good health. The input for sequencing was peripheral blood, taken on day 0 of AZD1222 vaccination.

The DNA is as follows: TGTGCCAGCAGCCGAGGGTTTGTGGGCAATCAGCCCCAGCATTTT. It translates as CASSRGFVGNQPQHF. The chain was built from TRBV6-5 and TRBJ1-5; the D gene remains uncertain. The CDR3 numbers 15 residues from cysteine through phenylalanine. CDR3 DNA is the only sequence kept; it has 45 bases, read in frame from the first base. CDR1 is given as MNHEY and CDR2 as SVGAGI, both from the germline V gene. The junction carries 14 bases between V and J, which are trimmed by 6 bases and 2 bases respectively.